This paragraph reports one TCR beta chain. Its antigen is unknown. Together with a sample-barcoded 5' primer, a J-beta primer mix was included in a second PCR lasting roughly 6 to 12 cycles. TCRdb reprocessed the 5' RACE reads via MiXCR and lists one record per CDR3 protein. The table includes more than 550,000 distinct CDR3 sequences, roughly 20% detected once. Every donor contributed ten milliliters of peripheral blood by blood draw. This entry belongs to a study of blood T cells in healthy people across ages. Study outcomes and limitations: Because donor CMV status was unknown, expanded clonotype changes were possibly confounded.

The sequenced material came from blood. The receptor comes from a man between 65 and 80 years old in good health.

CDR3 nucleotides: TGTGCCAGCAGCCAAGGAACTTGGACTCCCGCTCCGAGCTACACCTTC. Translated, it gives CASSQGTWTPAPSYTF. The V gene is TRBV14, the J gene TRBJ1-2; D is undetermined. Germline CDR1 is SGHDN and CDR2 is FVKESK. The CDR3 covers 16 residues. The V end lost 1 base, the J end lost 9 bases, and 21 bases lay between the germline ends.